Sequencing of this T cell receptor beta chain was carried out in a study of T cell responses to AZD1222 COVID-19 vaccine. Assay used: immunoSEQ multiplex PCR; TCRdb lists only in-frame clones, some missing. The repertoire holds about 190,000 clones, with over 80% as singletons. Findings of the study overall: Donors were largely white British and mainly female; clonal diversity was possibly underestimated. CD4 TCRs associated with vaccination spanned spike, dominating at 160-218 and 743-854.

V was pared by 5 bases and J by 7 bases, with 11 bases between. Germline assignment: CDR1 LNHDA and CDR2 SQIVND (reference sequence). The CDR3 is 12 residues long. On this clone itself: The target antigen is unknown. Other DNA sequences in this sample translate to the same CDR3.

Specimen: peripheral blood, collected on day 0 of MenACWY control vaccination. This TCR was sampled from an adult in good health. The chain combines TRBV19 with TRBJ1-2; D is undetermined. CDR3 loop: CASSAPRIGYTF. CDR3 bases: TGTGCCAGTAGTGCCCCCAGGATTGGCTACACCTTC.